The entry that follows covers one TCR beta chain sequence. Profiled with immunoSEQ multiplex PCR; TCRdb holds only in-frame clones, not every one. Of about 79,000 clones detected, 75% to 95% appear once; the ten largest clones hold 0.47%. This sample was included in a study of T cell changes during pregnancy in multiple sclerosis. J gave up 3 bases and V 5 bases, and 11 bases lay outside the gene matches. CDR1 MNHEY and CDR2 SMNVEV come from the germline V gene (reference sequence). This CDR3 spans 16 amino acids. V and J are TRBV27 and TRBJ1-2; 8 positions agree with TRBD1. This specimen consisted of CD4+ T cells from peripheral blood mononuclear cells, obtained in the second trimester of pregnancy. The sequence came from a female donor with multiple sclerosis, enrolled in a pregnancy study. The CDR3 is CASSPSLGQGHYGYTF. The CDR3 coding sequence is TGTGCCAGCAGTCCCTCCCTTGGACAGGGCCACTATGGCTACACCTTC.